This record covers a single T cell receptor (beta chain). Antigen unknown. The sample belongs to a study of tumor-infiltrating lymphocytes in primary liver carcinoma. CDR3 size: 14 residues. Germline values: CDR1 SGHAT, CDR2 FQNNGV. V was pared by 2 bases and J by 5 bases, with 13 bases between. General study findings and limits: With p = 0.039, the top-250-clone fraction in tumors significantly exceeded that in blood.

Germline DNA was extracted alongside blood RNA, which was obtained from unsorted whole blood. Production of TCR beta cDNA used approximately 0.45 ug total RNA together with a constant-region primer. Researchers made the TCR beta libraries by running three nested multiplex PCR rounds with slightly modified ARM-PCR. For 10 cycles apiece, the opening two PCR rounds ran with TRBV1-TRBV30 forward primers and a C-beta reverse primer. TCRdb re-derived calls from the multiplex PCR reads in MiXCR, one entry per CDR3 protein. This sample has 300,000 to 350,000 distinct CDR3 sequences, with 65% found just once.

Sample: peripheral blood. The rearrangement links TRBV11-2 to TRBJ2-7; D is tentatively TRBD1 or TRBD2 (5 bases each). The receptor was isolated from a middle-aged man with primary liver carcinoma and hepatitis B virus infection. CDR3 region: CASSLCGTDNEQYF. CDR3 in DNA: TGTGCCAGCAGCTTATGTGGGACGGATAACGAGCAGTACTTC.